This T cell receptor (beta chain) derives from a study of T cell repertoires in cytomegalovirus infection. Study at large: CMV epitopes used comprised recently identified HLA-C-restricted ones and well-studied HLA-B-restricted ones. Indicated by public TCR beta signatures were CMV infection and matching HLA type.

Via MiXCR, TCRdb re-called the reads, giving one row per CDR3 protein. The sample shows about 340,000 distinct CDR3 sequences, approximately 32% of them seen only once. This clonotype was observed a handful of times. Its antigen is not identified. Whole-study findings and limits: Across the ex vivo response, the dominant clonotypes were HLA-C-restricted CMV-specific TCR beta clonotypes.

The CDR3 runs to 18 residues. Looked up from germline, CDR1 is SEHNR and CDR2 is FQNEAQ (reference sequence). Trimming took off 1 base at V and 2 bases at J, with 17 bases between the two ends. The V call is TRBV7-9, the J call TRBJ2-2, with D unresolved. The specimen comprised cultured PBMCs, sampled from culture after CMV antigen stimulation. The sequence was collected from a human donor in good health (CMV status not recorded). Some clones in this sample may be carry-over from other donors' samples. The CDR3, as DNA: TGTGCCAGCAGCTTAGGTACCCATAGCAGAATTAACACCGGGGAGCTGTTTTTT. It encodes CASSLGTHSRINTGELFF.